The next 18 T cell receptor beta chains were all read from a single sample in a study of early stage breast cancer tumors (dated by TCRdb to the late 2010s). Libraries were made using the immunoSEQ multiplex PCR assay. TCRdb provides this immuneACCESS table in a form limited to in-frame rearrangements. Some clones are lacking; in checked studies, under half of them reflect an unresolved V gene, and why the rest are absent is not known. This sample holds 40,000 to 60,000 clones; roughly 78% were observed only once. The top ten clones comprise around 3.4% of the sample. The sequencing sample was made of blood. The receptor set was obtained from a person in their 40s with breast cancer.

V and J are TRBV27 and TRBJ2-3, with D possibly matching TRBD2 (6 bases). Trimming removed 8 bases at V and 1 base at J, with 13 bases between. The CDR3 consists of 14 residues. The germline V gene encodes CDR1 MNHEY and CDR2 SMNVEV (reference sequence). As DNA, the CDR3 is TGTGCCAGCGGGTGGAAGCGGGGCACAGATACGCAGTATTTT. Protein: CASGWKRGTDTQYF.

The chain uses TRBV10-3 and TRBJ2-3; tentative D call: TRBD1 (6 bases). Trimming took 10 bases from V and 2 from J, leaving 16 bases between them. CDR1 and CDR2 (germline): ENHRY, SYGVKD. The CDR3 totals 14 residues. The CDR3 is CATSITGYTDTQYF. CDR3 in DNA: TGTGCCACGTCAATTACAGGGTACACAGATACGCAGTATTTT.

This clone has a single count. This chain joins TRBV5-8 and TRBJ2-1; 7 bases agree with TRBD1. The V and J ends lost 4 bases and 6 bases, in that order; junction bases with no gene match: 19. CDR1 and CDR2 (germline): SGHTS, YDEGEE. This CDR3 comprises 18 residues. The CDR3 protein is CASSRLKGAGPRSNEQFF. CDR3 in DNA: TGTGCCAGCAGCCGCCTAAAGGGGGCGGGCCCCAGGTCCAATGAGCAGTTCTTC.

The CDR3 DNA reads as TGTGCCAGCAGTGACTCGTGGCAGGCGGACACCGGGGAGCTGTTTTTT. This translates into CASSDSWQADTGELFF. This chain joins TRBV6-4 and TRBJ2-2; D gene ambiguous. V was clipped by 0 bases and J by 3 bases, with 11 bases between them. Germline V gene lookup returns CDR1 MRHNA and CDR2 SNTAGT. The CDR3 is made up of 16 amino acids.

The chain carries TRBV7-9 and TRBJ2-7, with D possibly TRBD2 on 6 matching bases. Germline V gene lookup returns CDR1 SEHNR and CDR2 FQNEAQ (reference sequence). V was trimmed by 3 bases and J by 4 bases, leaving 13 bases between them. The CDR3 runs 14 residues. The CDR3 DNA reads TGTGCCAGCAGCTTCAGACTAGATTCTTACGAGCAGTACTTC. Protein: CASSFRLDSYEQYF.

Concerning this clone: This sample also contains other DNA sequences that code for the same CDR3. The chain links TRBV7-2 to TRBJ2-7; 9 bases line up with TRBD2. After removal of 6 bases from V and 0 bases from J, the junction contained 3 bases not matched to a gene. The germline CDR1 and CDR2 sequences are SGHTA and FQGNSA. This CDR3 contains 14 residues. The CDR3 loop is CASSPSGNSYEQYF. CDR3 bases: TGTGCCAGCAGTCCTAGCGGGAACTCCTACGAGCAGTACTTC.

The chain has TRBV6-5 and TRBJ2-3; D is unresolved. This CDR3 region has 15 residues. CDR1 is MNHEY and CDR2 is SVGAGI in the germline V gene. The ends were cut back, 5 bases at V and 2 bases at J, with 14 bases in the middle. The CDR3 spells CASSNWGRNTDTQYF. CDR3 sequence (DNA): TGTGCCAGCAGTAACTGGGGTCGGAACACAGATACGCAGTATTTT.

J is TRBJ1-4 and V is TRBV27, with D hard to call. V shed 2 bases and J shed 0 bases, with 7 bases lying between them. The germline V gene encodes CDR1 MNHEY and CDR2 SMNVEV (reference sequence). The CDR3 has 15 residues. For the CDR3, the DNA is TGTGCCAGCAGTTTAGGGGTTGCAACTAATGAAAAACTGTTTTTT. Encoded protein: CASSLGVATNEKLFF.

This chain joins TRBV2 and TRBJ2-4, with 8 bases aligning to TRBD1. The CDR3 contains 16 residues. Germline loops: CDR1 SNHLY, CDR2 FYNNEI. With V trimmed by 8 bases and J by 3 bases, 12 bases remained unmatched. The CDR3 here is CASGNSDRAVKNIQYF. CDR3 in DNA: TGTGCCAGCGGAAATTCGGACAGGGCTGTCAAAAACATTCAGTACTTC.

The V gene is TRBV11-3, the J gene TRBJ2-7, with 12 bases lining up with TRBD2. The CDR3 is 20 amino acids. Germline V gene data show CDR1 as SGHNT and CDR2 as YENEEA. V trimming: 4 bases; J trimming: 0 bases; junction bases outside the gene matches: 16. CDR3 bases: TGTGCCAGCAGCTCCCCATCAAGGCTAGCGGGAGGGGAAACCTCCTACGAGCAGTACTTC. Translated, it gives CASSSPSRLAGGETSYEQYF.

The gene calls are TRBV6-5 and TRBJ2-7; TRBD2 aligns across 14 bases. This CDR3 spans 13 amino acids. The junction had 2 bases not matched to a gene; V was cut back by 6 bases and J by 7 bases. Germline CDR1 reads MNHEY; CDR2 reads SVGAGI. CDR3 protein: CASRGTSGSEQYF. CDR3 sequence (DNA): TGTGCCAGCAGGGGGACTAGCGGGAGTGAGCAGTACTTC.

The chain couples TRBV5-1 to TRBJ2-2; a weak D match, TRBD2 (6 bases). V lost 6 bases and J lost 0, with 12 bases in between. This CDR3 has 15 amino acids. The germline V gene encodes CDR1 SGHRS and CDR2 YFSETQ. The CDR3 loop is CASNWAGPNTGELFF. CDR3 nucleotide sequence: TGCGCCAGCAACTGGGCGGGACCGAACACCGGGGAGCTGTTTTTT. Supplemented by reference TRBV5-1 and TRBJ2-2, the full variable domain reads KAGVTQTPRYLIKTRGQQVTLSCSPISGHRSVSWYQQTPGQGLQFLFEYFSETQRNKGNFPGRFSGRQFSNSRSEMNVSTLELGDSALYLCASNWAGPNTGELFFGEGSRLTVL.

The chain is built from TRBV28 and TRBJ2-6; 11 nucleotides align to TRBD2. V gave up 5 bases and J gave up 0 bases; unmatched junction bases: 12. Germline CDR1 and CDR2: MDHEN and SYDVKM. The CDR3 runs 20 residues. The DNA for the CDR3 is TGTGCCAGCAGTGGACTAGCGGGCGTTCAACAGAGCTCTGGGGCCAACGTCCTGACTTTC. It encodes CASSGLAGVQQSSGANVLTF.

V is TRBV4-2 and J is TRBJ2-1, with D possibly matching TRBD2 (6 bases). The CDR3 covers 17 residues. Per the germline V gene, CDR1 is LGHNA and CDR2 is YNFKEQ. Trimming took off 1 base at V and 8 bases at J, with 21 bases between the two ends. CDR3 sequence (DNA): TGTGCCAGCAGCCAAGTGGGGACCGGCGGGACTGGATATGAGCAGTTCTTC. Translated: CASSQVGTGGTGYEQFF.

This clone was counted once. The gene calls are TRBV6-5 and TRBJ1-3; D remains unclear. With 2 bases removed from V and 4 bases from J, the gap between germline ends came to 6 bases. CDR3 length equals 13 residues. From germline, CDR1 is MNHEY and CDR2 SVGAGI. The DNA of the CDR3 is TGTGCCAGCAGTTACCGAACGGGAAACACCATATATTTT. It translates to CASSYRTGNTIYF.

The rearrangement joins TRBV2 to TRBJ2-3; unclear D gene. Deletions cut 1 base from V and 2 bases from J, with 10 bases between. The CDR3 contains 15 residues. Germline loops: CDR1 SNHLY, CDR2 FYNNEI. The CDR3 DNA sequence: TGTGCCAGCAGTGAAGACTCCCAGTACACAGATACGCAGTATTTT. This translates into CASSEDSQYTDTQYF.

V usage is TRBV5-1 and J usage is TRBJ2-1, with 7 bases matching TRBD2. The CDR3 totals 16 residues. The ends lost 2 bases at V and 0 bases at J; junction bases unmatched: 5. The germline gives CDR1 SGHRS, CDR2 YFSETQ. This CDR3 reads CASSFRGGSSYNEQFF. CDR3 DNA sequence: TGCGCCAGCAGCTTTAGAGGCGGGAGCTCCTACAATGAGCAGTTCTTC.

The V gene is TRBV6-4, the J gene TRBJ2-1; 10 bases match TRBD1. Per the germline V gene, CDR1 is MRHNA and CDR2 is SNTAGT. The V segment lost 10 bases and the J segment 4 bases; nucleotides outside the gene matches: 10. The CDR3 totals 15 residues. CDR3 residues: CATRAGTGDYNEQFF. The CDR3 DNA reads TGTGCCACCAGAGCCGGGACAGGGGATTACAATGAGCAGTTCTTC.